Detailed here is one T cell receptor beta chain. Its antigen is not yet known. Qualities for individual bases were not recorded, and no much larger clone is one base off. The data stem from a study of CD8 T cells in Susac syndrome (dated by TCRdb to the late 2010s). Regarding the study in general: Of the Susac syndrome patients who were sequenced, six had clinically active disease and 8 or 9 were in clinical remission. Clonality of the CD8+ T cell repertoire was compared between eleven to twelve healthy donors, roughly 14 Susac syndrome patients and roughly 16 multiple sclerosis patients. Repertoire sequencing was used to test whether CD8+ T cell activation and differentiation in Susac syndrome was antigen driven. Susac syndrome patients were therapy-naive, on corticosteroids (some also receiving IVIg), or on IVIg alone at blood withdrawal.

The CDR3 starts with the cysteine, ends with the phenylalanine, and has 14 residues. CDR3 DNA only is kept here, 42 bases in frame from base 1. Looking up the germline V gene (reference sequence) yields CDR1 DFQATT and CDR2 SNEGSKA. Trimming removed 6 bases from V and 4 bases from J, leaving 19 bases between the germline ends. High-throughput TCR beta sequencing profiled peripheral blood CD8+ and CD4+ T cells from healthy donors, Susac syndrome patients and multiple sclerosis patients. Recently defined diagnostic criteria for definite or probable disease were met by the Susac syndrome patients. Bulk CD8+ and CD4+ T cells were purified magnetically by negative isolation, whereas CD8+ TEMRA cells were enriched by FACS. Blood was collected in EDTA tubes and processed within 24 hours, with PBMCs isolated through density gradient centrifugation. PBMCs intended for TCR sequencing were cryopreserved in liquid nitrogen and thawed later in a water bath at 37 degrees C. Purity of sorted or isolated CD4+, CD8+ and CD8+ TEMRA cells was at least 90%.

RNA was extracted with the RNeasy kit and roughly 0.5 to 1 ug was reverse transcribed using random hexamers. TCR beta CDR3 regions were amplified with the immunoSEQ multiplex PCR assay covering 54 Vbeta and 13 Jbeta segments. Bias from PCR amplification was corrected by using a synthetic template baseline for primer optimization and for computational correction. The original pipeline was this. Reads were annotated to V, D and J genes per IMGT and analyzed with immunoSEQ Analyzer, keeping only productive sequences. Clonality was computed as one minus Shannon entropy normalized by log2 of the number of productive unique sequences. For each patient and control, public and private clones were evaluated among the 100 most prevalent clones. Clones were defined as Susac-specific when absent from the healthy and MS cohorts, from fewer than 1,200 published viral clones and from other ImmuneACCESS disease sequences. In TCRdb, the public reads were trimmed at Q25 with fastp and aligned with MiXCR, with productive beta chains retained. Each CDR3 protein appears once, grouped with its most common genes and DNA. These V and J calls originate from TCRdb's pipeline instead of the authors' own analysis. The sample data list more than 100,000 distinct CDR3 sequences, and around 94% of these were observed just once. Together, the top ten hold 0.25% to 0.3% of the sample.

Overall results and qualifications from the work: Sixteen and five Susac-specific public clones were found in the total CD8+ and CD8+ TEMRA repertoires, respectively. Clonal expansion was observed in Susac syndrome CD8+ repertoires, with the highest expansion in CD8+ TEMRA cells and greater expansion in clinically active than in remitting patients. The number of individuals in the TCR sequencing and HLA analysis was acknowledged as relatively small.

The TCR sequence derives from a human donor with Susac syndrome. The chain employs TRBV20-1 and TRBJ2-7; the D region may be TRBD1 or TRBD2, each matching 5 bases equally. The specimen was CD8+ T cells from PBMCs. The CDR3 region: CSAYGEGGGYEQYF. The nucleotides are TGCAGTGCCTACGGAGAGGGTGGGGGATACGAGCAGTACTTC.